Listed below are T cell receptor beta chains from one sample, sequenced in a study of CD8 T cells in Susac syndrome. TCRdb used MiXCR to reprocess the immunoSEQ multiplex PCR reads, holding one entry per CDR3 protein. The table has 150,000 to 160,000 distinct CDR3 sequences, approximately 95% seen once. Sample: CD4+ T cells from PBMCs. These receptors were collected from a human donor with Susac syndrome. CDR3s include the opening cysteine and the closing phenylalanine or tryptophan. Each record gives: CDR3 protein, CDR3 DNA, J gene, V gene, clone size, D gene. A D gene is named only where the DNA matches it firmly. Clone size appears in some rows only: once, few, many, or a class for an expanded clone.

CASSRQLSGANVLTF | TGTGCCAGCAGTCGACAGCTTTCTGGGGCCAACGTCCTGACTTTC | TRBJ2-6 | TRBV9 | . | .
CASSSDTYEQYF | TGTGCCAGCAGTTCCGACACCTACGAGCAGTACTTC | TRBJ2-7 | TRBV7-2 | . | .
CASSDRGKTQYF | TGTGCCAGCTCTGACAGGGGAAAGACCCAGTACTTC | TRBJ2-5 | TRBV18 | . | TRBD1
CASSRTEGRLLGEQYF | TGTGCCAGCAGCCGGACAGAGGGGAGACTCTTAGGCGAGCAGTACTTC | TRBJ2-7 | TRBV5-5 | once | .
CASSPPGDQPQHF | TGTGCCAGCAGTCCCCCCGGGGATCAGCCCCAGCATTTT | TRBJ1-5 | TRBV25-1 | . | .
CSVEKDGDEQYF | TGCAGCGTTGAGAAGGACGGAGACGAGCAGTACTTC | TRBJ2-7 | TRBV29-1 | . | .
CASTGQSGNQPQHF | TGTGCCAGTACTGGACAGAGTGGGAATCAGCCCCAGCATTTT | TRBJ1-5 | TRBV19 | once | .
CASSRTGTGSYEQYF | TGCGCCAGCAGTCGTACCGGGACAGGGTCCTACGAGCAGTACTTC | TRBJ2-7 | TRBV23-1 | . | TRBD1
CASSLERGHEQFF | TGTGCCAGCAGTTTAGAGCGGGGGCATGAGCAGTTCTTC | TRBJ2-1 | TRBV27 | . | TRBD2
CSVVPSGGPFLRNEQFF | TGCAGCGTTGTGCCTAGCGGGGGGCCGTTCTTGAGGAATGAGCAGTTCTTC | TRBJ2-1 | TRBV29-1 | . | TRBD2
CSVGTGFGEAFF | TGCAGCGTGGGGACAGGGTTTGGTGAAGCTTTCTTT | TRBJ1-1 | TRBV29-1 | . | TRBD1
CATSRDDLTANTQYF | TGTGCCACCAGCAGAGATGACCTAACCGCTAATACGCAGTATTTT | TRBJ2-3 | TRBV15 | . | .
CASSLIGTGPTGELFF | TGTGCCAGCAGCTTAATAGGGACAGGTCCCACCGGGGAGCTGTTTTTT | TRBJ2-2 | TRBV7-3 | . | TRBD1
CASSPRRVGETQYF | TGTGCCAGCAGCCCTCGGAGGGTAGGGGAGACCCAGTACTTC | TRBJ2-5 | TRBV3-1 | . | .
CASSPDRGYSYEQYF | TGTGCCAGCAGCCCAGACAGGGGGTACTCCTACGAGCAGTACTTC | TRBJ2-7 | TRBV7-2 | . | TRBD1
CASSGGGSYEQYF | TGTGCCAGCAGCGGGGGGGGCTCCTACGAGCAGTACTTC | TRBJ2-7 | TRBV9 | . | TRBD2
CASSPHRAGGHEQFF | TGTGCCAGCAGCCCGCACCGAGCGGGGGGGCATGAGCAGTTCTTC | TRBJ2-1 | TRBV7-7 | . | TRBD2
CASSALGGSEQYF | TGTGCCAGCAGCGCGTTAGGAGGCTCCGAGCAGTACTTC | TRBJ2-7 | TRBV25-1 | . | .
CASSRELAGLYEQFF | TGCGCCAGCAGCCGCGAGCTAGCGGGGCTCTATGAGCAGTTCTTC | TRBJ2-1 | TRBV5-1 | . | TRBD2
CASSQDGGQGQRETQYF | TGCGCCAGCAGCCAAGATGGAGGACAGGGACAACGAGAGACCCAGTACTTC | TRBJ2-5 | TRBV4-1 | . | TRBD1
CSVLGGEQFF | TGCAGCGTCCTTGGGGGGGAGCAGTTCTTC | TRBJ2-1 | TRBV29-1 | . | .
CASSERDTSYEQYF | TGTGCCAGCAGCGAAAGGGACACCAGCTACGAGCAGTACTTC | TRBJ2-7 | TRBV27 | . | .
CSVVPNEQFF | TGCAGCGTTGTACCCAATGAGCAGTTCTTC | TRBJ2-1 | TRBV29-1 | . | .
CASSVLQVLFNEQFF | TGTGCCAGCAGCGTGTTACAGGTTTTATTCAATGAGCAGTTCTTC | TRBJ2-1 | TRBV9 | . | .
CASSSTGGFDYGYTF | TGTGCCAGCAGCTCGACAGGGGGGTTCGACTATGGCTACACCTTC | TRBJ1-2 | TRBV13 | . | TRBD1
CASAGTLGTSGANVLTF | TGTGCCAGCGCGGGAACCCTGGGGACCTCTGGGGCCAACGTCCTGACTTTC | TRBJ2-6 | TRBV5-6 | . | .
CSVLPGVTGELFF | TGCAGCGTTCTCCCCGGCGTCACCGGGGAGCTGTTTTTT | TRBJ2-2 | TRBV29-1 | . | .
CASSQDQRTGMLYNEQFF | TGCGCCAGCAGCCAAGATCAGAGGACAGGCATGCTTTACAATGAGCAGTTCTTC | TRBJ2-1 | TRBV4-1 | . | TRBD1
CASSQNRGLYNSPLHF | TGTGCCAGCAGCCAAAACAGGGGGCTCTATAATTCACCCCTCCACTTT | TRBJ1-6 | TRBV14 | . | TRBD1
CASSNRQGVETQYF | TGTGCCAGCAGTAACAGACAGGGAGTGGAGACCCAGTACTTC | TRBJ2-5 | TRBV12-3/TRBV12-4 | . | TRBD1
CASIEGADEAFF | TGTGCCAGCATCGAGGGGGCTGATGAAGCTTTCTTT | TRBJ1-1 | TRBV12-3/TRBV12-4 | . | TRBD1
CASSQSAVRETQYF | TGCGCCAGCAGTCAATCGGCGGTTAGAGAGACCCAGTACTTC | TRBJ2-5 | TRBV23-1 | . | .